Listed below are T cell receptor beta chains from one sample, sequenced in a study of blood T cell repertoires in COVID-19. Some clones are missing from TCRdb's copy, which holds only in-frame ones; the method was immunoSEQ multiplex PCR. Among hundreds of thousands of clones listed, roughly four fifths were seen once. The material sequenced was peripheral blood. The origin of the receptors is a woman aged 45-65 years who had recovered from COVID-19. CDR3s include the opening cysteine and the closing phenylalanine or tryptophan. D genes are given only for firm matches. Rows give clone size only sometimes, using once, few, many, or a class for an expanded clone.

abundance	v_gene	d_gene	j_gene	CDR3aa	CDR3nt
-	TRBV24-1	TRBD1	TRBJ2-3	CATSRGDRGKDTQYF	TGTGCCACCAGTAGAGGGGACAGGGGGAAGGATACGCAGTATTTT
-	TRBV5-1	TRBD1	TRBJ2-2	CASSVQGADTGELFF	TGCGCCAGCAGCGTACAGGGGGCGGACACCGGGGAGCTGTTTTTT
-	TRBV7-2	TRBD2	TRBJ2-5	CASSSAGEWETQYF	TGTGCCAGCAGCTCCGCGGGAGAGTGGGAGACCCAGTACTTC
-	TRBV5-1	TRBD1	TRBJ1-1	CASSGGTGHTEAFF	TGCGCCAGCAGCGGTGGGACAGGGCACACTGAAGCTTTCTTT
-	TRBV5-4	TRBD1	TRBJ2-2	CASSYGRDRPGELFF	TGTGCCAGCAGCTATGGGCGGGACAGGCCCGGGGAGCTGTTTTTT
-	TRBV5-5	-	TRBJ2-7	CASSLIGEGYEQYF	TGTGCCAGCAGCTTAATAGGGGAAGGCTACGAGCAGTACTTC
few	TRBV24-1	-	TRBJ1-5	CATSGPGLHQPQHF	TGTGCCACCAGTGGTCCGGGGTTACATCAGCCCCAGCATTTT
-	TRBV3-1/TRBV3-2	TRBD2	TRBJ2-1	CASSQDLQREPYNEQFF	TGTGCCAGCAGCCAAGATCTCCAGCGGGAGCCCTACAATGAGCAGTTCTTC
few	TRBV6-6	TRBD2	TRBJ2-1	CASSYGREGIYNEQFF	TGTGCCAGCAGTTACGGGCGGGAGGGGATTTACAATGAGCAGTTCTTC
-	TRBV10-3	-	TRBJ2-3	CAISEGRGIWTQYF	TGTGCCATCAGTGAAGGCAGGGGAATTTGGACGCAGTATTTT
-	TRBV27	TRBD1	TRBJ2-3	CASSMWGSDRADTQYF	TGTGCCAGCAGCATGTGGGGGAGCGACAGGGCCGATACGCAGTATTTT
-	TRBV23-1	-	TRBJ2-7	CASSPTGVGDEQYF	TGCGCCAGCAGCCCGACTGGGGTCGGGGACGAGCAGTACTTC
-	TRBV2	-	TRBJ2-1	CASSGLNEQFF	TGTGCCAGCAGTGGACTGAATGAGCAGTTCTTC
-	TRBV5-1	TRBD2	TRBJ2-1	CASTPWDKREYNEQFF	TGCGCCAGCACGCCATGGGATAAGCGGGAGTACAATGAGCAGTTCTTC
few	TRBV19	TRBD1	TRBJ1-3	CASLETGDPGNTIYF	TGTGCCAGCCTAGAAACAGGGGATCCTGGAAACACCATATATTTT
-	TRBV7-2	-	TRBJ1-3	CASSSDLRSGNTIYF	TGTGCCAGCAGCTCCGACTTGCGCTCTGGAAACACCATATATTTT
-	TRBV27	-	TRBJ2-3	CASSPLSSTDTQYF	TGTGCCAGCAGTCCTCTATCTAGCACAGATACGCAGTATTTT
-	TRBV7-2	-	TRBJ1-2	CASSLSSGLGYTF	TGTGCCAGCAGCTTATCCTCAGGGCTTGGCTACACCTTC
-	TRBV7-9	-	TRBJ1-4	CASSLGTVNEKLFF	TGTGCCAGCAGCTTAGGGACAGTTAATGAAAAACTGTTTTTT
-	TRBV20-1	-	TRBJ2-3	CSASELFSTDTQYF	TGCAGTGCTAGTGAACTTTTTAGCACAGATACGCAGTATTTT
-	TRBV27	TRBD1	TRBJ2-2	CATNTGGDTGELFF	TGTGCCACCAACACAGGGGGCGACACCGGGGAGCTGTTTTTT
once	TRBV4-1	-	TRBJ2-3	CASSQVGDTQYF	TGCGCCAGCAGCCAAGTCGGGGATACGCAGTATTTT
once	TRBV18	TRBD2	TRBJ2-3	CASSKSGLAGTSTDTQYF	TGTGCCAGCTCAAAGAGTGGACTAGCGGGAACTAGCACAGATACGCAGTATTTT
-	TRBV7-9	-	TRBJ1-2	CASSLAGNYGYTF	TGTGCCAGCAGCTTAGCCGGTAACTATGGCTACACCTTC
-	TRBV24-1	-	TRBJ2-3	CATSTTDFTDTQYF	TGTGCCACCAGCACGACAGACTTCACAGATACGCAGTATTTT
-	TRBV6-6	-	TRBJ1-2	CASRDRENYGYTF	TGTGCCAGCAGGGACAGAGAGAACTATGGCTACACCTTC
-	TRBV12-3/TRBV12-4	-	TRBJ2-2	CASSLSGELFF	TGTGCCAGCAGTTTGAGCGGGGAGCTGTTTTTT
-	TRBV25-1	TRBD1	TRBJ1-1	CASSEDYTGAGTEAFF	TGTGCCAGCAGTGAGGATTACACAGGGGCAGGGACTGAAGCTTTCTTT
-	TRBV18	-	TRBJ1-1	CASSPSDLPLNTEAFF	TGTGCCAGCTCACCGAGCGATTTGCCCCTGAACACTGAAGCTTTCTTT
-	TRBV3-1/TRBV3-2	-	TRBJ1-1	CASSQATEAFF	TGTGCCAGCAGCCAAGCTACTGAAGCTTTCTTT
-	TRBV11-2	TRBD2	TRBJ2-1	CASSLDRLAVQFF	TGTGCCAGCAGCTTAGATCGGCTAGCGGTACAGTTCTTC
-	TRBV2	TRBD1	TRBJ2-7	CASRRDSPYEQYF	TGTGCCAGCAGAAGGGACAGCCCCTACGAGCAGTACTTC
-	TRBV19	-	TRBJ1-5	CASSIDPSRQRYSNQPQHF	TGTGCCAGTAGTATAGATCCTTCGAGACAGCGCTATAGCAATCAGCCCCAGCATTTT
-	TRBV7-2	TRBD2	TRBJ2-1	CASSSPGLAISSYNEQFF	TGTGCCAGCAGCTCTCCGGGACTAGCTATATCCTCCTACAATGAGCAGTTCTTC
-	TRBV11-1	TRBD1	TRBJ1-1	CASRTGDWKNTEAFF	TGTGCCAGCCGGACAGGGGATTGGAAAAACACTGAAGCTTTCTTT
-	TRBV7-2	TRBD1	TRBJ1-2	CASSVTGARYGYTF	TGTGCCAGCAGCGTAACAGGGGCCCGCTATGGCTACACCTTC
-	TRBV27	-	TRBJ1-6	CASSNRVPYNSPLHF	TGTGCCAGCAGTAACAGGGTCCCCTATAATTCACCCCTCCACTTT
-	TRBV9	-	TRBJ1-4	CASSVSWASNEKLFF	TGTGCCAGCAGCGTATCATGGGCTTCTAATGAAAAACTGTTTTTT
few	TRBV7-8	-	TRBJ2-7	CASSLLANAYEQYF	TGTGCCAGCAGCTTACTAGCGAATGCCTACGAGCAGTACTTC
-	TRBV7-2	TRBD1	TRBJ1-5	CASSAGTGRRQPQHF	TGTGCCAGCAGCGCGGGGACAGGGAGACGGCAGCCCCAGCATTTT
-	TRBV5-6	TRBD1	TRBJ1-1	CASSLPPGQGAAEAFF	TGTGCCAGCAGCTTACCCCCGGGACAGGGGGCCGCTGAAGCTTTCTTT
-	TRBV6-5	TRBD2	TRBJ2-5	CASSSLAGAETQYF	TGTGCCAGCAGTTCACTAGCGGGAGCCGAGACCCAGTACTTC
-	TRBV6-5	-	TRBJ2-7	CASSFGGNEQYF	TGTGCCAGCAGTTTTGGGGGGAACGAGCAGTACTTC
-	TRBV7-3	TRBD1	TRBJ1-2	CASSQSGTGRGYTF	TGTGCCAGCAGCCAATCAGGGACAGGGCGAGGCTACACCTTC